This T cell receptor (beta chain) was retrieved from a study of type 1 regulatory T cells. Background on the study: T-allo10 is an in vitro-generated, Tr1-enriched CD4 T cell product specific for alloantigen.

TCRdb itself ran the reads through MiXCR, one entry per CDR3 protein. The sample carries tens of thousands of distinct CDR3 sequences, more than 10% recorded once. This clonotype was counted a few times. The target antigen is unknown. Findings and limits, study-wide: Compared with non-type 1 regulatory T cells, type 1 regulatory T cells showed a more restricted TCR repertoire.

Germline V gives CDR1 SGHTA, CDR2 FQGNSA. J gave up 0 bases and V 5 bases, and 7 bases lay outside the gene matches. The CDR3 is made up of 16 amino acids. Sequencing was performed on cultured non-Tr1 T cells, either the whole culture or a sorted T cell fraction (not recorded which). The J gene is TRBJ2-3, the V gene TRBV7-2; 8 bases align to TRBD1. This sequence originates from a human donor in good health. The CDR3 is CASSRQGPSSTDTQYF. DNA for the CDR3: TGTGCCAGCAGCAGACAGGGGCCTTCCAGCACAGATACGCAGTATTTT.